This entry lists 9 T cell receptor beta chains sequenced from one sample in a study of T-cell memory formation after mild COVID-19. TCRdb re-called the 5' RACE reads with MiXCR, one entry per CDR3 protein. The sample has 350,000 to 550,000 distinct CDR3 sequences, approximately 18% seen once; the top ten hold around a fifth. Material: PBMCs or a T cell subset sorted from them (not recorded which). Receptors originate from a man aged 18 to 29 who had mild COVID-19 (a few samples of this study predate the infection). Cell type and time point are not known.

V usage is TRBV12-3 or TRBV12-4 and J usage is TRBJ1-2; 9 bases are shared with TRBD1. With V trimmed by 6 bases and J by 4 bases, 6 bases remained unmatched. The CDR3 is made up of 14 amino acids. The CDR3 sequence is CASREQGAVYGYTF. The CDR3 region has the DNA TGTGCCAGCAGAGAACAGGGGGCCGTCTATGGCTACACCTTC.

The chain combines TRBV20-1 with TRBJ1-2, with D uncertain. Trimming left V 1 base short and J 8 bases short, with 11 bases between. CDR3 length: 12 amino acids. Germline V gene data show CDR1 as DFQATT and CDR2 as SNEGSKA (reference sequence). The CDR3 DNA sequence: TGCAGTGCTAGAGTAACCTCGGGCGGCTACACCTTC. Its protein product is CSARVTSGGYTF.

This clonotype has more than one count but fewer than ten. V and J are TRBV7-9 and TRBJ1-4; D call uncertain. Germline lookup yields CDR1 SEHNR and CDR2 FQNEAQ (reference sequence). This CDR3 is built from 13 residues. The V end lost 1 base, the J end lost 11 bases, and 11 bases lay between the germline ends. The CDR3 spells CASSLDGSGKLFF. CDR3 DNA sequence: TGTGCCAGCAGCTTAGATGGCTCGGGGAAACTGTTTTTT.

There are many counts of this clonotype. This chain uses TRBV7-2 with TRBJ1-1, with TRBD1 as a possible D gene (6 bases). The germline V gene encodes CDR1 SGHTA and CDR2 FQGNSA. The germline V and J ends were trimmed by 2 bases and 3 bases, with 10 bases remaining between them. This CDR3 is built from 14 residues. The CDR3 DNA reads TGTGCCAGCAGCTTAATGGGGGCCGACACTGAAGCTTTCTTT. It translates to CASSLMGADTEAFF.

V gene TRBV20-1 combines with J gene TRBJ2-5; unclear D gene. The CDR3 covers 12 residues. The V gene's germline CDR1 is DFQATT and CDR2 SNEGSKA (reference sequence). Trimming shortened V by 0 bases and J by 5 bases, and 7 bases separated the two germline ends. The CDR3 sequence: CSARDLWETQYF. The CDR3 bases are TGCAGTGCTAGAGATCTCTGGGAGACCCAGTACTTC.

A few counts support this clonotype. The chain carries TRBV9 and TRBJ2-3, with 7 bases lining up with TRBD2. The CDR3 runs to 16 residues. The V gene's germline CDR1 is SGDLS and CDR2 YYNGEE. The trim removed 0 bases at V and 0 bases at J, leaving 4 bases unmatched. The CDR3 loop is CASSVVAGPSTDTQYF. CDR3 DNA: TGTGCCAGCAGCGTAGTAGCGGGTCCTAGCACAGATACGCAGTATTTT.

The chain uses TRBV6-2 or TRBV6-3 and TRBJ2-3, with D tentatively TRBD1 or TRBD2 (7 bases each). Deletions cut 2 bases from V and 0 bases from J, with 12 bases between. CDR1 is MNHEY and CDR2 is SVGEGT in the germline V gene. This CDR3 is built from 16 residues. CDR3 DNA sequence: TGTGCCAGCAGTTACCAGGGGGGGGCTAGCACAGATACGCAGTATTTT. This translates into CASSYQGGASTDTQYF.

The V gene is TRBV6-5, the J gene TRBJ1-4, with D uncertain. This CDR3 has 15 residues. Per germline, CDR1 MNHEY and CDR2 SVGAGI. V dropped 2 bases and J dropped 0 bases, with 7 bases sitting between them. The CDR3 DNA is TGTGCCAGCAGTTACAAGTATGCAACTAATGAAAAACTGTTTTTT. Encoded protein: CASSYKYATNEKLFF.

The chain couples TRBV6-2 or TRBV6-3 to TRBJ2-1, with 8 bases lining up with TRBD2. Germline CDR1 reads MNHEY; CDR2 reads SVGEGT. There are 17 residues in the CDR3. The V and J ends lost 6 bases and 4 bases, in that order; junction bases with no gene match: 14. In DNA form, the CDR3 reads TGTGCCAGCAGCCGAGACACTAGCGGAGTTCAATACAATGAGCAGTTCTTC. This gives the protein CASSRDTSGVQYNEQFF.